The clone carrying this TCR beta chain was seen a few times. Germline V gene sequence: CDR1 MNHEY, CDR2 SMNVEV (reference sequence). The V and J ends lost 6 bases and 7 bases, in that order; junction bases with no gene match: 6. This CDR3 region has 14 residues. These data belong to a study of blood T cell repertoires in COVID-19. Sequencing was performed with immunoSEQ multiplex PCR; in TCRdb, only in-frame clones are kept and a portion is missing. The sample has fewer than 200,000 clones; 81% are singletons. The TCR comes from a middle-aged woman with COVID-19, enrolled during active disease. Sequenced input: peripheral blood. The V call is TRBV27, the J call TRBJ1-6; 7 bases match TRBD1. CDR3 DNA sequence: TGTGCCAGCAGCCCGGGACAGCTAAATTCACCCCTCCACTTT. Residues: CASSPGQLNSPLHF.